This T cell receptor beta chain was profiled in a study of blood T cells in healthy people across ages. Overall study results and limits: Considered underestimates were the diversity estimates obtained from one million T cells.

This CDR3 has 17 amino acids. Germline CDR1 is SGHRS and CDR2 is YFSETQ. V dropped 4 bases and J dropped 1; count of bases not matched to a gene: 11. The second PCR ran roughly 7 to 12 cycles with a sample-barcoded 5' primer and J-beta primers. Any given sample supplied a minimum of 2.5 million CDR3-containing paired-end reads. TCRdb independently ran MiXCR on the 5' RACE reads; one entry per CDR3 protein. The sample shows some 640,000 distinct CDR3 sequences, roughly 30% of them seen only once. On this clonotype itself: The antigen is undetermined.

The TCR comes from a woman aged 80 or over in good health. The chain recombines TRBV5-1 with TRBJ2-1; TRBD2 matches 7 bases. Material: blood. As DNA, the CDR3 is TGCGCCAGCAGCATGACCCAAGCGGGGTGGTCCTACAATGAGCAGTTCTTC. This encodes CASSMTQAGWSYNEQFF. The full variable domain, in which reference TRBV5-1 and TRBJ2-1 provide the parts outside the CDR3, is KAGVTQTPRYLIKTRGQQVTLSCSPISGHRSVSWYQQTPGQGLQFLFEYFSETQRNKGNFPGRFSGRQFSNSRSEMNVSTLELGDSALYLCASSMTQAGWSYNEQFFGPGTRLTVL.